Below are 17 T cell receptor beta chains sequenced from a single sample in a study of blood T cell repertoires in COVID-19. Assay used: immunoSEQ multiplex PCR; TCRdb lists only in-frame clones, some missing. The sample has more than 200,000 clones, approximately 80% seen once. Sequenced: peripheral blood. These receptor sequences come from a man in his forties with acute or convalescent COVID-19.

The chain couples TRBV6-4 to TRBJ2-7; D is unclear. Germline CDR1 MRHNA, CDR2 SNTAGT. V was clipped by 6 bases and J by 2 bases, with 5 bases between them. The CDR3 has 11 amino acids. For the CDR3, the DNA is TGTGCCAGCAGAGCCACCTACGAGCAGTACTTC. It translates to CASRATYEQYF.

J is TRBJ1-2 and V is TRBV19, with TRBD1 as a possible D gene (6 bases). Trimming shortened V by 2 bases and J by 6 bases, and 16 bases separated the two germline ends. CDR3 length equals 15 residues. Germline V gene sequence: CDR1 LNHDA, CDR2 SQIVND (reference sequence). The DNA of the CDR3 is TGTGCCAGTAGTATAAGAGGGGGGGCTTTGGATGGCTACACCTTC. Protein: CASSIRGGALDGYTF.

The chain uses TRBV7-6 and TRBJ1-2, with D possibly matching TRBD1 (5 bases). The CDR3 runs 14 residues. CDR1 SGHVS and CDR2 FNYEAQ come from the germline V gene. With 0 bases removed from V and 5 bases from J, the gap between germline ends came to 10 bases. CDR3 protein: CASSLASQGYGYTF. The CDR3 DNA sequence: TGTGCCAGCAGCTTAGCCTCGCAGGGTTATGGCTACACCTTC.

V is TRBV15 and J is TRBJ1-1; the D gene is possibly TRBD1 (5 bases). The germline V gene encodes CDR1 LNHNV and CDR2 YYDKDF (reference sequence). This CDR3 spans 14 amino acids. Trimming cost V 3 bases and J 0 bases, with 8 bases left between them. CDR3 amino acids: CATSRGQVNTEAFF. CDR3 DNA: TGTGCCACCAGCAGGGGGCAAGTGAACACTGAAGCTTTCTTT.

Here the CDR3 DNA reads TGTGCCAGCAGCCGTGCTGGGGGGAGGAATTCACCCCTCCACTTT. Its protein product is CASSRAGGRNSPLHF. The V gene is TRBV3-1 (or the pseudogene TRBV3-2), the J gene TRBJ1-6, with a weak D call TRBD1 (5 bases). V was clipped by 4 bases and J by 7 bases, with 14 bases between them. The CDR3 sequence is 15 residues long. CDR1 LGHDT and CDR2 YNNKEL come from the germline V gene (reference sequence).

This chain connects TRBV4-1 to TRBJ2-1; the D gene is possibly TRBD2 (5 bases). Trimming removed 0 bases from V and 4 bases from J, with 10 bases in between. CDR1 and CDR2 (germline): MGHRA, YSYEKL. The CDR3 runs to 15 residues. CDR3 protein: CASSQDPTSYNEQFF. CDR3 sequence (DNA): TGCGCCAGCAGCCAAGACCCTACTAGTTACAATGAGCAGTTCTTC.

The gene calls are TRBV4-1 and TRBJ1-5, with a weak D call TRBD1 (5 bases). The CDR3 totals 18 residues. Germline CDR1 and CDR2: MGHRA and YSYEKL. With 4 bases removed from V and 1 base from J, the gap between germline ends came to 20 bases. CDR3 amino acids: CASSLGVIVGMSNQPQHF. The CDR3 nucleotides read TGCGCCAGCAGCCTAGGGGTCATAGTAGGGATGAGCAATCAGCCCCAGCATTTT.

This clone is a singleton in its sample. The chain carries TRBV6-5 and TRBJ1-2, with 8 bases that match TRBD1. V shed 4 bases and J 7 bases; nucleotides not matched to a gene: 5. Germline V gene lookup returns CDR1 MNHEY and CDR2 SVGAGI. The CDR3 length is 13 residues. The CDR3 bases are TGTGCCAGCAGTTGGACAGGGAATGGTGGCTACACCTTC. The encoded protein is CASSWTGNGGYTF.

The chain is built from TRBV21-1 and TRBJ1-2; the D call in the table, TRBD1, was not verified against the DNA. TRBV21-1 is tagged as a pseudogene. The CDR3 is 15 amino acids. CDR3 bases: TGTGCCAGCGGACAGGGCATTCCTTCTAACTATGGCTACACCTTC. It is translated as CASGQGIPSNYGYTF.

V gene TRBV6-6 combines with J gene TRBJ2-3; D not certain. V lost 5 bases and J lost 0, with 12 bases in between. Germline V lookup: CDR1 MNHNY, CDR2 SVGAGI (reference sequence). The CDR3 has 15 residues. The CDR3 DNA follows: TGTGCCAGCAGTCCGTTGGGCATAAGCACAGATACGCAGTATTTT. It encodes CASSPLGISTDTQYF.

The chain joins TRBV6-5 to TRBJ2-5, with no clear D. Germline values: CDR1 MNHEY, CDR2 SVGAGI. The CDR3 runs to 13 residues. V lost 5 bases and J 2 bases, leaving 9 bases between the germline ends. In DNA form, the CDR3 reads TGTGCCAGCAGTAAGAACAGACAAGAGACCCAGTACTTC. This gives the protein CASSKNRQETQYF.

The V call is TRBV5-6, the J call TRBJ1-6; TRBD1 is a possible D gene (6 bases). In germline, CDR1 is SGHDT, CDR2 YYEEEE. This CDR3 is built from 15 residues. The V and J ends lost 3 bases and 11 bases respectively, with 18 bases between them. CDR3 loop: CASSSPTGWGPPLHF. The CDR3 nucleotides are TGTGCCAGCAGCTCCCCGACAGGTTGGGGACCACCCCTCCACTTT.

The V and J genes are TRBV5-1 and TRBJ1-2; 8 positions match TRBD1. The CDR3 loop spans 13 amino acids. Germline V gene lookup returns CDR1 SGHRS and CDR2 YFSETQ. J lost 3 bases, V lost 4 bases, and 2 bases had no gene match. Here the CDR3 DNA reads TGCGCCAGCAGCGAGGGACAGGACTATGGCTACACCTTC. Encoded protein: CASSEGQDYGYTF. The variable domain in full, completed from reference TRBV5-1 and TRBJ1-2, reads KAGVTQTPRYLIKTRGQQVTLSCSPISGHRSVSWYQQTPGQGLQFLFEYFSETQRNKGNFPGRFSGRQFSNSRSEMNVSTLELGDSALYLCASSEGQDYGYTFGSGTRLTVV.

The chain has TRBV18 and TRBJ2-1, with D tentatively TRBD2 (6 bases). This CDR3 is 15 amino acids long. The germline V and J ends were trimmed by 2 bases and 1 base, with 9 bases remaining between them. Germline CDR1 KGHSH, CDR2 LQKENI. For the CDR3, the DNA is TGTGCCAGCTCACCATTAGCGGATTCCTACAATGAGCAGTTCTTC. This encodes CASSPLADSYNEQFF.

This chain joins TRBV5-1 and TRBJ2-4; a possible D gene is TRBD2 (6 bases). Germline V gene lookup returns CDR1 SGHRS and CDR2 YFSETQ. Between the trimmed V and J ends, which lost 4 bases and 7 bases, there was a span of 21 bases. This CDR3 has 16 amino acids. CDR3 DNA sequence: TGCGCCAGCAGCGTAACGACCCGGGGGATCCGGAACATTCAGTACTTC. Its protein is CASSVTTRGIRNIQYF.

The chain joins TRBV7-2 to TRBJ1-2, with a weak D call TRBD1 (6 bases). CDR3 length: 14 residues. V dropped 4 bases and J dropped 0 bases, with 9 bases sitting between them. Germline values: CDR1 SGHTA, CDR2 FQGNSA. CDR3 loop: CASSYRVSNYGYTF. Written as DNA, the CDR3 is TGTGCCAGCAGCTACAGGGTATCTAACTATGGCTACACCTTC.

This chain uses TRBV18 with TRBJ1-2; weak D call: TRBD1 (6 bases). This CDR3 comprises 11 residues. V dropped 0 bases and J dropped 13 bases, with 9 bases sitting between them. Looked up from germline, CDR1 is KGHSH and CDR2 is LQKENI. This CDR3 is CASSPPGAFTF. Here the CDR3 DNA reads TGTGCCAGCTCACCACCGGGGGCCTTCACCTTC.